This entry concerns a single T cell receptor beta chain. Its antigen is still unknown. V shed 6 bases, J shed 4 bases, and the junction held 9 bases outside the gene matches. The CDR3 spans 16 residues. From the reads, TCRdb called clonotypes with MiXCR, one entry per CDR3 protein. Of about 190,000 distinct CDR3 sequences listed, 25% to 30% are singletons. The data derive from a study of T cell repertoires in cytomegalovirus infection. Study overall: Public signatures in TCR beta pointed to CMV infection and matching HLA type.

Findings and limits, study-wide: HLA-C-restricted CMV clonotypes gave the most frequent clonotype in two of eight donors.

The source material was PBMCs. The rearrangement links TRBV12-3 or TRBV12-4 to TRBJ2-7; 13 bases are a match to TRBD2. The sequence was obtained from a human donor in good health (CMV status not recorded). Some clones in this sample may be carry-over from other donors' samples. The CDR3 reads CASRQKLAGGLYEQYF. In nucleotides, the CDR3 is TGTGCCAGCAGGCAAAAACTAGCGGGGGGGCTTTACGAGCAGTACTTC.